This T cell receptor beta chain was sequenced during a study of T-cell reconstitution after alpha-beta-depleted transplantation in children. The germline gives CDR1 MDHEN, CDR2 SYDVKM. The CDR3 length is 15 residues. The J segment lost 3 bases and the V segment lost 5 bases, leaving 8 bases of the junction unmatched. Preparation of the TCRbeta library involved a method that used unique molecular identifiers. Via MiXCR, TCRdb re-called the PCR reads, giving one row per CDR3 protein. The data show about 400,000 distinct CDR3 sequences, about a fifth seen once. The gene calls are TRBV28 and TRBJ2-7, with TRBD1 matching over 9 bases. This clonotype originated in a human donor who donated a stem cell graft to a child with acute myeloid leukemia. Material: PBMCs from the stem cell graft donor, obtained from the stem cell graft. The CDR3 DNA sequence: TGTGCCAGCAGTACCCTGACAGGGGGAGTCTACGAGCAGTACTTC. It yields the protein CASSTLTGGVYEQYF.